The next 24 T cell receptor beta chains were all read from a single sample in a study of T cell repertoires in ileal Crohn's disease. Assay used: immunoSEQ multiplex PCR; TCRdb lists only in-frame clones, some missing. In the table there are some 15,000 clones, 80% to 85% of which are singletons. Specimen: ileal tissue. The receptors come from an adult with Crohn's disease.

This chain's CDR3 is CASNSPGLRREKLFF. CDR3 coding DNA: TGTGCCAGCAACAGCCCAGGGCTCCGTCGGGAAAAACTGTTTTTT. The gene calls are TRBV7-2 and TRBJ1-4; D possibly corresponds to TRBD1 (5 bases). Germline-derived CDR1 and CDR2 are SGHTA and FQGNSA. The CDR3 extends over 15 amino acids. The V gene lost 7 bases and the J gene lost 8 bases, with 20 bases spanning the gap.

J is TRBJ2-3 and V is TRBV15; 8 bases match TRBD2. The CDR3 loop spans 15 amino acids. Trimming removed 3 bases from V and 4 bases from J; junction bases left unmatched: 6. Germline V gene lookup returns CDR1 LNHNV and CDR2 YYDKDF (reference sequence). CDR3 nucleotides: TGTGCCACCAGCAGTCCCGGGACTAGATCAGATACGCAGTATTTT. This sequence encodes CATSSPGTRSDTQYF.

CDR3 DNA sequence: TGCGCCAGCAGCTTGGTAGGGGCGCACGGGGCCAACGTCCTGACTTTC. It yields the protein CASSLVGAHGANVLTF. The gene calls are TRBV5-1 and TRBJ2-6, with a tentative D call TRBD1 (5 bases). Germline lookup yields CDR1 SGHRS and CDR2 YFSETQ. This CDR3 has 16 amino acids. V was trimmed by 0 bases and J by 4 bases, leaving 11 bases between them.

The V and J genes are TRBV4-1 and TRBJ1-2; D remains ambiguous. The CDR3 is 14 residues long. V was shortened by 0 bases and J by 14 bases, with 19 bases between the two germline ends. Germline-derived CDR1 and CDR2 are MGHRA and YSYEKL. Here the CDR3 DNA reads TGCGCCAGCAGCCAAGATATCAGCTTGCGGGGAGATACCTTC. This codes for CASSQDISLRGDTF.

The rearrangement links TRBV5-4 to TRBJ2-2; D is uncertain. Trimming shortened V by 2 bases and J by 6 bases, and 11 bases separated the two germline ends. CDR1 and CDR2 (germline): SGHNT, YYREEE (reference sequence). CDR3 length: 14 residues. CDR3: CASSFETISGELFF. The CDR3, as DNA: TGTGCCAGCAGCTTTGAGACAATCTCCGGGGAGCTGTTTTTT.

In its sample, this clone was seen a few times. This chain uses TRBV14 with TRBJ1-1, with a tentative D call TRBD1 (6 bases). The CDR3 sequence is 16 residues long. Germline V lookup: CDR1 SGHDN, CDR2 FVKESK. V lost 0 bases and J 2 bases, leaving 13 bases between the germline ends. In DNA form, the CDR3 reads TGTGCCAGCAGCCAAGATAGAAACAGGGAAAACACTGAAGCTTTCTTT. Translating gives CASSQDRNRENTEAFF. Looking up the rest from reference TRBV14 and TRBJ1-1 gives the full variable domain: EAGVTQFPSHSVIEKGQTVTLRCDPISGHDNLYWYRRVMGKEIKFLLHFVKESKQDESGMPNNRFLAERTGGTYSTLKVQPAELEDSGVYFCASSQDRNRENTEAFFGQGTRLTVV.

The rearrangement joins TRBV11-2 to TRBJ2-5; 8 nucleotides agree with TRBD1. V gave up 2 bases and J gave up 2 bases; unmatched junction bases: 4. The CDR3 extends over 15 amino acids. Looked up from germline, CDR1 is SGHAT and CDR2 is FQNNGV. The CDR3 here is CASSLQGARQETQYF. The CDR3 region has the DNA TGTGCCAGCAGCTTACAGGGGGCGAGGCAAGAGACCCAGTACTTC.

The CDR3 nucleotides read TGTGCCAGCAGCTTATTAGCGGGGGGGCAACGAGGCAATGAGCAGTTCTTC. Protein: CASSLLAGGQRGNEQFF. The gene calls are TRBV7-9 and TRBJ2-1, with 11 positions matching TRBD2. CDR3 length: 17 amino acids. J was trimmed by 6 bases and V by 2 bases; bases with no gene match: 9. Germline CDR1 is SEHNR and CDR2 is FQNEAQ (reference sequence).

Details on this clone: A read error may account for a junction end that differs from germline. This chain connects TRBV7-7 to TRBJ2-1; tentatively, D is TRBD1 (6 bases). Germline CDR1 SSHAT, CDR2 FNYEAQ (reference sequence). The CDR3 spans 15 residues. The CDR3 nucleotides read TGTGCTAGCAGCTCCAGTGTGGGGGCTTTCAATGAGCAGTTCTTC. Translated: CASSSSVGAFNEQFF.

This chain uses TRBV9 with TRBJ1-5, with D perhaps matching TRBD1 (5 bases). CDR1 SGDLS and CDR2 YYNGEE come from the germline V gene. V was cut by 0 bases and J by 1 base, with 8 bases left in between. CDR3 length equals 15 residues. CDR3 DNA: TGTGCCAGCAGCGTAGACCCAGGGAGCAATCAGCCCCAGCATTTT. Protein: CASSVDPGSNQPQHF.

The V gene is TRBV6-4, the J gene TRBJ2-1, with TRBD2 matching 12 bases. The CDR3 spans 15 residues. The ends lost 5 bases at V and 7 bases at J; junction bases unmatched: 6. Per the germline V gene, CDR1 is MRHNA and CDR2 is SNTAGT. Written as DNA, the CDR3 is TGTGCCAGCAGTCCCGGACTAGCGGGGCGGAATGAGCAGTTCTTC. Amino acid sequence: CASSPGLAGRNEQFF.

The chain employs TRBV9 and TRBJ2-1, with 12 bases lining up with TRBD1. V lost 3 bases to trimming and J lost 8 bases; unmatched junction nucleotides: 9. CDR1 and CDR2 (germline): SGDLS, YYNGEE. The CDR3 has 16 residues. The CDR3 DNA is TGTGCCAGCAGCGGAAGGGGGGACAGGGGGCATGATGAGCAGTTCTTC. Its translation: CASSGRGDRGHDEQFF.

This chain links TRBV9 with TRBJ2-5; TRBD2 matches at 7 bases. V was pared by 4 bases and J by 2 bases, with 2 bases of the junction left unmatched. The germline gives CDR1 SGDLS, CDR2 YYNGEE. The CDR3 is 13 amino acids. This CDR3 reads CASSRDYQETQYF. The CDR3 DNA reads TGTGCCAGCAGCCGGGACTATCAAGAGACCCAGTACTTC.

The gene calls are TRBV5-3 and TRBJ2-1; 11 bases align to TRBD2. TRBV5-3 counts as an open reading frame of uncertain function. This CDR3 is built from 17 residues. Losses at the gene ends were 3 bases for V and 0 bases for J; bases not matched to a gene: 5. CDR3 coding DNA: TGTGCCAGAAGCTACCGACTAGCGGGAAGCTCCTACAATGAGCAGTTCTTC. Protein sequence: CARSYRLAGSSYNEQFF.

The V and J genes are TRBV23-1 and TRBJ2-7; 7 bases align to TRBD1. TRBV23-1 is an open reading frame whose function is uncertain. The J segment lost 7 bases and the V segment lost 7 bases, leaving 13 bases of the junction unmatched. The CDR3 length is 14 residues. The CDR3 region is CASIQPGGVEEQYF. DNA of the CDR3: TGCGCCAGCATACAACCAGGGGGAGTTGAAGAGCAGTACTTC.

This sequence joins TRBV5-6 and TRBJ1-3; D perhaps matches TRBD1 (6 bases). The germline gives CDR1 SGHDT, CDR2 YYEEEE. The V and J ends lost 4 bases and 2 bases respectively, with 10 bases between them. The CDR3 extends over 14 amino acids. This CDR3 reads CASSPTGPGNTIYF. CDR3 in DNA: TGTGCCAGCAGCCCGACAGGCCCTGGAAACACCATATATTTT.

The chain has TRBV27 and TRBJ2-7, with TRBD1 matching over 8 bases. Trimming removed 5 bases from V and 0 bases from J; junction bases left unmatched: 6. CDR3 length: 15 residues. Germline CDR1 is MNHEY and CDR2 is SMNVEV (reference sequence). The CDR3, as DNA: TGTGCCAGCAGTACCCGGACAGGGAGCTCCTACGAGCAGTACTTC. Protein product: CASSTRTGSSYEQYF.

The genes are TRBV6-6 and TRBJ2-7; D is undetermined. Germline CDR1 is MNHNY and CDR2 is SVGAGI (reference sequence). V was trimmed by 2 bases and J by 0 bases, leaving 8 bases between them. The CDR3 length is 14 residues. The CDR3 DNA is TGTGCCAGCAGTTACGCAGGAACCTCCTACGAGCAGTACTTC. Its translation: CASSYAGTSYEQYF.

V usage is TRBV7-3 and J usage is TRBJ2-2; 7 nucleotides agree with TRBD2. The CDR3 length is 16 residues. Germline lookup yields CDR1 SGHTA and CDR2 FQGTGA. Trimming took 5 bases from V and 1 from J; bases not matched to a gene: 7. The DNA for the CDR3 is TGTGCCAGCAGCCCCATAGGCGGGAGGAACACCGGGGAGCTGTTTTTT. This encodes CASSPIGGRNTGELFF.

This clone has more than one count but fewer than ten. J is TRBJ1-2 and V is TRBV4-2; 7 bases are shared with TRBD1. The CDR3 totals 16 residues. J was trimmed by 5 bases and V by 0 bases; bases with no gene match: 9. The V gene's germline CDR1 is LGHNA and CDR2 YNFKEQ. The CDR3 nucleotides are TGTGCCAGCAGCCAAGAGGGGACAGCTGGTGGGTATGGCTACACCTTC. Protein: CASSQEGTAGGYGYTF.

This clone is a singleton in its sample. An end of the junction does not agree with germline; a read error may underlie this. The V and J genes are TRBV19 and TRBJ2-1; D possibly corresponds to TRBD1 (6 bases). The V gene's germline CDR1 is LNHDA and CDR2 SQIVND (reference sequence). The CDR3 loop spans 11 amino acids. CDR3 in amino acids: CAIQQGEIPLF. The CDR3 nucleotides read TGTGCCATCCAACAGGGTGAGATCCCCCTCTTC.

The CDR3 is CARGGSTDTQYF. In nucleotides, the CDR3 is TGTGCCCGGGGAGGTAGCACAGATACGCAGTATTTT. The chain carries TRBV30 and TRBJ2-3, with TRBD2 as a possible D gene (6 bases). Looked up from germline, CDR1 is GTSNPN and CDR2 is SVGIG (reference sequence). V lost 8 bases, J lost 0 bases, and 9 bases lay in between. This CDR3 is built from 12 residues.

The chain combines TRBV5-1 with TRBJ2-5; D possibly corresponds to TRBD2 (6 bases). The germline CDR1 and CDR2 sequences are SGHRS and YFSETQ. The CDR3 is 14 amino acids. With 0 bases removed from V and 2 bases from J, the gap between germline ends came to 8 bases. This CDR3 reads CASSLGRGQETQYF. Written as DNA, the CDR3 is TGCGCCAGCAGCTTGGGCCGGGGGCAAGAGACCCAGTACTTC.

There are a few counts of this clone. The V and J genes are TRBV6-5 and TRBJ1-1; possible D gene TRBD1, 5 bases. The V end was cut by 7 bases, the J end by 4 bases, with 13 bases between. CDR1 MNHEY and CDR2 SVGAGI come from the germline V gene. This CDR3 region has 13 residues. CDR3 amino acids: CASIRRAGTEAFF. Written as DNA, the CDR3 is TGTGCCAGCATCCGCAGGGCTGGCACTGAAGCTTTCTTT.